This record looks at one T cell receptor beta chain sequence and its context. Its matching antigen is unknown. This sequence may be a read error, since a much larger clone differs from it by one base. These data belong to a study of tumor-infiltrating lymphocytes in primary liver carcinoma. Study in general: Surgical resection was used to treat these primary liver carcinoma patients. These were node-negative, non-metastatic T1-T3 tumors of roughly 4.2 to 10 cm. Overall study findings and caveats: Relative to tumor region pairs, the tumor-adjacent and tumor-blood pairs showed overlap that was lower.

This CDR3 comprises 13 residues. It was unsorted whole blood that yielded blood RNA, and germline DNA was also extracted. Starting material of about 0.45 ug total RNA yielded TCR beta cDNA via a constant-region primer. Three rounds of nested multiplex PCR with slightly modified ARM-PCR produced TCR beta libraries. The two initial PCR rounds, roughly 9 cycles each, used TRBV1-TRBV30 forward and C-beta reverse primers. TCRdb ran MiXCR on the multiplex PCR reads and lists one entry per CDR3 protein. The data hold fewer than 250,000 distinct CDR3 sequences, with roughly 61% observed a single time. The sequence came from a woman aged 55 to 70 with primary liver carcinoma and hepatitis B virus infection. The sequenced sample was peripheral blood. The gene calls are TRBV12-3 or TRBV12-4 and TRBJ1-1; no definite D call. Here the CDR3 reads CASNLARNTEAFF. The DNA of the CDR3 is TGTGCCAGCAATTTAGCCCGGAACACTGAAGCTTTCTTT.